This T cell receptor beta chain is from a study of T cell changes during pregnancy in multiple sclerosis. The CDR3 has 15 residues. V shed 4 bases and J 5 bases; nucleotides not matched to a gene: 7. Germline V gene sequence: CDR1 SGHRS, CDR2 YFSETQ. Assay used: immunoSEQ multiplex PCR; TCRdb lists only in-frame clones, some missing. This sample has approximately 59,000 clones, with 80% to 95% found just once. This receptor was identified in a female donor with multiple sclerosis, enrolled in a pregnancy study. The sequences come from CD4+ T cells from peripheral blood mononuclear cells, collected before pregnancy. V usage is TRBV5-1 and J usage is TRBJ2-5; 11 nucleotides align to TRBD2. The CDR3 reads CASSIGLAGVETQYF. CDR3 sequence (DNA): TGCGCCAGCAGCATCGGACTAGCGGGTGTGGAGACCCAGTACTTC.